This is a list of T cell receptor beta chains from one sample in a study of blood T cell repertoires in COVID-19. Only in-frame clones appear in the TCRdb table, and some are missing; sequencing was by immunoSEQ multiplex PCR. In the table there are around 150,000 clones, about 80% of which are singletons. The sequenced sample consisted of peripheral blood. The receptors shown here come from a woman of 80 years or more with acute or convalescent COVID-19. Each CDR3 is given with its conserved first and last residue. Each record gives: J gene, clone size, V gene, D gene, CDR3 protein, CDR3 DNA. A D gene is named only where the DNA matches it firmly. Size is stated for part of the rows, as once, few or many counts, or as a class when the clone is expanded.

>TRBJ2-4|-|TRBV6-5|TRBD1
CASRQGDIQYF
TGTGCCAGCAGGCAGGGGGACATTCAGTACTTC
>TRBJ2-5|-|TRBV30|TRBD2
CAWTYGLAGLETQYF
TGTGCCTGGACCTACGGACTAGCGGGCTTAGAGACCCAGTACTTC
>TRBJ1-2|-|TRBV5-4|TRBD1
CASSKQGSYGYTF
TGTGCCAGCAGCAAACAGGGGTCTTATGGCTACACCTTC
>TRBJ2-3|-|TRBV9|-
CASSPQGSTDTQYF
TGTGCCAGCAGCCCCCAGGGGAGCACAGATACGCAGTATTTT
>TRBJ2-7|-|TRBV7-9|-
CASSSSGAYEQYF
TGTGCCAGCAGCTCGAGCGGAGCCTACGAGCAGTACTTC
>TRBJ2-1|-|TRBV29-1|TRBD1
CSVAGTAYNEQFF
TGCAGCGTTGCGGGGACAGCCTACAATGAGCAGTTCTTC
>TRBJ1-5|-|TRBV7-9|-
CASSSGHPGDQPQHF
TGTGCCAGCAGCTCGGGCCACCCCGGGGATCAGCCCCAGCATTTT
>TRBJ1-5|once|TRBV19|TRBD1
CASSRGTGPQPQHF
TGTGCCAGTAGTAGGGGGACAGGGCCTCAGCCCCAGCATTTT
>TRBJ2-7|-|TRBV2|TRBD1
CASTGGLAYEQYF
TGTGCCAGCACAGGGGGTTTGGCCTACGAGCAGTACTTC
>TRBJ2-1|-|TRBV7-2|-
CASSLMSSYNEQFF
TGTGCCAGCAGCTTAATGAGCTCCTACAATGAGCAGTTCTTC
>TRBJ2-7|-|TRBV5-6|TRBD1
CASSYPGQGTYEQYF
TGTGCCAGCAGCTACCCGGGACAGGGGACCTACGAGCAGTACTTC
>TRBJ2-7|-|TRBV2|TRBD2
CASSLAGAGYEQYF
TGTGCCAGCAGTCTAGCGGGGGCGGGTTACGAGCAGTACTTC
>TRBJ1-5|-|TRBV9|-
CASSVESGAINQPQHF
TGTGCCAGCAGCGTAGAGTCAGGGGCCATCAATCAGCCCCAGCATTTT
>TRBJ2-5|-|TRBV20-1|TRBD1
CSARQGETQYF
TGCAGTGCAAGACAGGGTGAGACCCAGTACTTC
>TRBJ1-4|-|TRBV7-7|-
CASSRGSGEKLFF
TGTGCCAGCAGCCGGGGGTCTGGGGAAAAACTGTTTTTT
>TRBJ2-1|-|TRBV9|TRBD2
CASSLPTGTSGHRYNEQFF
TGTGCCAGCAGCCTCCCTACCGGGACTAGCGGGCACAGATACAATGAGCAGTTCTTC
>TRBJ1-4|few|TRBV6-6|TRBD1
CASQGGGVEKLFF
TGTGCCAGCCAAGGGGGCGGCGTTGAAAAACTGTTTTTT
>TRBJ2-3|-|TRBV6-2/TRBV6-3|TRBD2
CASSYTLAGSTDTQYF
TGTGCCAGCAGTTACACTCTAGCGGGGTCCACAGATACGCAGTATTTT
>TRBJ2-5|-|TRBV5-1|-
CASSSLQAQETQYF
TGCGCCAGCAGCTCATTACAGGCTCAGGAGACCCAGTACTTC
>TRBJ2-2|-|TRBV19|-
CASSIEVRATNTGELFF
TGTGCCAGTAGTATAGAAGTCAGGGCGACGAACACCGGGGAGCTGTTTTTT
>TRBJ2-5|-|TRBV30|-
CAWSASVGTQYF
TGTGCCTGGAGTGCAAGCGTGGGGACCCAGTACTTC
>TRBJ1-1|-|TRBV15|TRBD1
CATRQTIDRQGLF
TGTGCCACTCGCCAAACGATCGACCGACAGGGTCTATTT
>TRBJ1-1|few|TRBV11-2|-
CASSLLTVGTEAFF
TGTGCCAGCAGCTTATTGACAGTGGGCACTGAAGCTTTCTTT
>TRBJ2-1|-|TRBV7-8|-
CASSWTVGGSYNEQFF
TGTGCCAGCAGCTGGACTGTCGGGGGATCCTACAATGAGCAGTTCTTC
>TRBJ1-2|-|TRBV5-6|TRBD1
CASSQGQVYGYTF
TGTGCCAGCAGCCAGGGACAGGTCTATGGCTACACCTTC
>TRBJ2-5|-|TRBV11-2|TRBD1
CASSANRGKETQYF
TGTGCCAGCAGCGCCAACAGGGGGAAGGAGACCCAGTACTTC
>TRBJ2-5|-|TRBV10-3|-
CAISEGGAVLETQYF
TGTGCCATCAGTGAAGGGGGAGCGGTCTTGGAGACCCAGTACTTC
>TRBJ1-1|once|TRBV19|-
CASKWEGPAFF
TGTGCCAGTAAGTGGGAGGGACCAGCTTTCTTT
>TRBJ1-2|-|TRBV6-5|-
CASSLAIIGYTF
TGTGCCAGCAGTTTAGCAATTATAGGCTACACCTTC